These 31 T cell receptor beta chains were all obtained from the same sample, sequenced in a study of blood T cells in healthy people across ages. Sample-barcoded 5' priming and a J-beta primer mix drove a second PCR of about 6 to 12 cycles. TCRdb called the 5' RACE reads again in MiXCR, with one record for every CDR3 protein. Here the sample spans about 780,000 distinct CDR3 sequences, less than 60% being singletons. The sample was blood. The receptors shown here come from a man aged 80 or over in good health.

The rearrangement links TRBV4-2 to TRBJ2-1; 8 bases are shared with TRBD2. Germline-derived CDR1 and CDR2 are LGHNA and YNFKEQ. After removal of 5 bases from V and 7 bases from J, the junction contained 10 bases not matched to a gene. CDR3 length: 15 amino acids. CDR3 amino acids: CASSYGSGSPNEQFF. CDR3 coding DNA: TGTGCCAGCAGCTATGGGAGCGGGAGCCCTAATGAGCAGTTCTTC.

The gene calls are TRBV14 and TRBJ2-5; 7 bases line up with TRBD1. V dropped 0 bases and J dropped 5; count of bases not matched to a gene: 12. From germline, CDR1 is SGHDN and CDR2 FVKESK. This CDR3 has 17 amino acids. CDR3 DNA: TGTGCCAGCAGCCAAGAAGGGGGCGTCAGGGGATGGGAGACCCAGTACTTC. Translating it yields CASSQEGGVRGWETQYF.

This clonotype came up a few times. The chain links TRBV27 to TRBJ2-3, with D perhaps matching TRBD1 (5 bases). The CDR3 length is 13 residues. Between the trimmed V and J ends, which lost 7 bases and 3 bases, there was a span of 11 bases. Germline-derived CDR1 and CDR2 are MNHEY and SMNVEV (reference sequence). This CDR3 is CASKRGSTDTQYF. CDR3 in DNA: TGTGCCAGCAAAAGGGGATCGACAGATACGCAGTATTTT.

This clonotype has a handful of counts. The chain joins TRBV29-1 to TRBJ2-7; TRBD2 matches 8 bases. The CDR3 contains 14 residues. CDR1 SQVTM and CDR2 ANQGSEA come from the germline V gene. The V gene end was trimmed by 5 bases and the J gene end by 5 bases; junction bases not matched to a gene: 11. The CDR3 nucleotides are TGCAGCGTTACAAGCGGGAGAGGTTTGGACGAGCAGTACTTC. Translation gives CSVTSGRGLDEQYF.

J is TRBJ2-1 and V is TRBV4-2, with D hard to call. The CDR3 runs 18 residues. V lost 0 bases and J lost 8, with 23 bases in between. The germline V gene has CDR1 LGHNA and CDR2 YNFKEQ. This CDR3 is CASSQEGAMGSSRDEQFF. The CDR3 bases are TGTGCCAGCAGCCAAGAAGGTGCCATGGGGTCTTCGAGAGATGAGCAGTTCTTC.

V and J are TRBV12-3 or TRBV12-4 and TRBJ1-1; D is unresolved. The CDR3 totals 13 residues. Trimming removed 6 bases at V and 0 bases at J, with 8 bases between. The CDR3 loop reads CASRQTLNTEAFF. The DNA of the CDR3 is TGTGCCAGCAGACAGACTCTGAACACTGAAGCTTTCTTT.

The J gene is TRBJ2-5, the V gene TRBV12-3 or TRBV12-4; D might be TRBD1 (5 bases). V lost 5 bases, J lost 5 bases, and 12 bases lay in between. CDR3 size: 13 residues. The CDR3 coding sequence is TGTGCCAGCAGTCCCCTAAAGGGGGAGACCCAGTACTTC. It yields the protein CASSPLKGETQYF.

This clonotype has a handful of counts. The genes are TRBV5-1 and TRBJ2-3, with 12 bases aligning to TRBD2. Germline CDR1 SGHRS, CDR2 YFSETQ. This CDR3 has 16 residues. J gave up 3 bases and V 4 bases, and 6 bases lay outside the gene matches. CDR3 protein: CASSKPTSGSTDTQYF. CDR3 DNA: TGCGCCAGCAGCAAACCGACTAGCGGGAGTACAGATACGCAGTATTTT.

This clonotype was seen just once. At one of its ends the junction is not consistent with the germline gene, which may arise from a read error. V usage is TRBV9 and J usage is TRBJ2-3; no firm D call. CDR3 length equals 16 residues. CDR1 is SGDLS, CDR2 YYNGEE, per germline. The CDR3 DNA sequence: TGTGCCAGCGGCGTAGCTACGGGTGGGAGCACAGATACGCAGTATTTT. As protein: CASGVATGGSTDTQYF.

This clonotype was counted a few times. The chain employs TRBV3-1 and TRBJ1-2; perhaps TRBD1 as D (5 bases). Germline V gene lookup returns CDR1 LGHDT and CDR2 YNNKEL (reference sequence). This CDR3 is 14 amino acids long. The ends were cut back, 3 bases at V and 6 bases at J, with 14 bases in the middle. This CDR3 is CASSHGGPLDGYTF. The CDR3 bases are TGTGCCAGCAGCCATGGGGGACCGCTCGATGGCTACACCTTC.

This sequence joins TRBV4-2 and TRBJ2-1; 8 bases map to TRBD2. Germline CDR1 reads LGHNA; CDR2 reads YNFKEQ. With V trimmed by 0 bases and J by 9 bases, 10 bases remained unmatched. The CDR3 covers 16 residues. For the CDR3, the DNA is TGTGCCAGCAGCCAAGACTTTCCGGGAGGGCCTGGTGAGCAGTTCTTC. Amino acid sequence: CASSQDFPGGPGEQFF.

V usage is TRBV29-1 and J usage is TRBJ2-3; 8 bases map to TRBD1. CDR1 and CDR2 (germline): SQVTM, ANQGSEA. V dropped 7 bases and J dropped 0; count of bases not matched to a gene: 3. The CDR3 extends over 13 amino acids. The DNA for the CDR3 is TGCAGCGGAGACAGGGGTAGCACAGATACGCAGTATTTT. Residues: CSGDRGSTDTQYF.

This clonotype was counted at least ten times. The chain uses TRBV12-3 or TRBV12-4 and TRBJ2-5, with D perhaps TRBD1 (5 bases). The CDR3 is made up of 12 amino acids. Deletions cut 5 bases from V and 3 bases from J, with 7 bases between. The CDR3 is CASSMTEETQYF. The CDR3, as DNA: TGTGCCAGCAGTATGACAGAAGAGACCCAGTACTTC.

The chain uses TRBV29-1 and TRBJ2-7; tentative D call: TRBD1 (5 bases). CDR3 length equals 12 residues. Germline values: CDR1 SQVTM, CDR2 ANQGSEA. V lost 6 bases and J lost 2, with 11 bases in between. CDR3: CSVATVTYEQYF. CDR3 nucleotide sequence: TGCAGCGTCGCGACAGTTACCTACGAGCAGTACTTC.

V and J are TRBV11-2 and TRBJ2-7; a possible D gene is TRBD2 (7 bases). The CDR3 spans 14 residues. Trimming took 3 bases from V and 7 from J, leaving 16 bases between them. The germline CDR1 and CDR2 sequences are SGHAT and FQNNGV. The CDR3 protein is CASSFEGGNFEQYF. As DNA, the CDR3 is TGTGCCAGCAGCTTCGAGGGGGGGAATTTTGAGCAGTACTTC.

V gene TRBV29-1 combines with J gene TRBJ2-2, with a possible D match to TRBD1 (6 bases). The germline V gene has CDR1 SQVTM and CDR2 ANQGSEA. The CDR3 length is 12 residues. The V end lost 8 bases, the J end lost 6 bases, and 13 bases lay between the germline ends. CDR3 in amino acids: CSTTRGSGELFF. The CDR3 bases are TGCAGCACCACCAGGGGATCCGGGGAGCTGTTTTTT.

The chain is built from TRBV5-1 and TRBJ2-3; 12 bases align to TRBD1. The CDR3 spans 16 residues. Trimming removed 4 bases from V and 3 bases from J; junction bases left unmatched: 6. Germline assignment: CDR1 SGHRS and CDR2 YFSETQ. CDR3 residues: CASSGDRGLGTDTQYF. CDR3 sequence (DNA): TGCGCCAGCAGCGGGGACAGGGGGCTGGGAACAGATACGCAGTATTTT.

The chain has TRBV7-9 and TRBJ2-7; D is possibly TRBD2 (6 bases). The CDR3 is 14 amino acids. From germline, CDR1 is SEHNR and CDR2 FQNEAQ (reference sequence). Trimming pared 5 bases from V and 10 bases from J, leaving 21 bases between. The CDR3 loop is CASSRRQTSSTQYF. For the CDR3, the DNA is TGTGCCAGCAGCCGTCGACAGACTAGTTCAACCCAGTACTTC.

The chain uses TRBV6-5 and TRBJ2-2; 8 bases match TRBD1. The germline gives CDR1 MNHEY, CDR2 SVGAGI. The ends lost 5 bases at V and 5 bases at J; junction bases unmatched: 4. The CDR3 has 14 amino acids. The CDR3 DNA sequence: TGTGCCAGCAGTCGGGACAGGACAACCGGGGAGCTGTTTTTT. It is translated as CASSRDRTTGELFF.

This clonotype showed up just a few times. This chain joins TRBV4-2 and TRBJ2-7; D unresolved. Germline-derived CDR1 and CDR2 are LGHNA and YNFKEQ. The V and J ends lost 2 bases and 2 bases respectively, with 13 bases between them. The CDR3 runs to 15 residues. The CDR3 is CASSQTIRPTYEQYF. The CDR3, as DNA: TGTGCCAGCAGCCAAACCATCCGGCCCACCTACGAGCAGTACTTC.

The rearrangement joins TRBV30 to TRBJ2-5, with D perhaps TRBD1 or TRBD2 (5 bases each). Germline CDR1 is GTSNPN and CDR2 is SVGIG (reference sequence). Trimming took off 0 bases at V and 5 bases at J, with 13 bases between the two ends. The CDR3 consists of 14 residues. The CDR3 DNA sequence: TGTGCCTGGAGTGTAGGTGGGACCTCTGAGACCCAGTACTTC. This gives the protein CAWSVGGTSETQYF.

Comments on this clonotype: Mismatch with germline at one junction end may stem from a read error. The chain combines TRBV10-3 with TRBJ2-7; 7 nucleotides match TRBD2. Germline lookup yields CDR1 ENHRY and CDR2 SYGVKD. The CDR3 covers 16 residues. CDR3 nucleotide sequence: TGTGCCAACAGTGAACGGGCGGCGGGAGTTACCTACGAGCAGTACTTC. Amino acids: CANSERAAGVTYEQYF.

CDR3 DNA: TGTGCCGGCCGGGACAGGGAGCACACTGAAGCTTTCTTT. Amino acid sequence: CAGRDREHTEAFF. V is TRBV10-3 and J is TRBJ1-1, with 9 nucleotides matching TRBD1. J was trimmed by 3 bases and V by 11 bases; bases with no gene match: 7. Per germline, CDR1 ENHRY and CDR2 SYGVKD. The CDR3 is made up of 13 amino acids.

This rearrangement joins TRBV30 to TRBJ2-6, with D unclear. CDR1 and CDR2 from the germline V gene are GTSNPN and SVGIG (reference sequence). This CDR3 is built from 16 residues. V gave up 0 bases and J gave up 3 bases, with 12 bases separating them. The CDR3 coding sequence is TGTGCCTGGAGTGTACCGCTAGGGAATGGGGCCAACGTCCTGACTTTC. Translating it yields CAWSVPLGNGANVLTF.

V and J are TRBV10-3 and TRBJ2-1; D uncertain. The CDR3 contains 13 residues. V shed 4 bases and J shed 5 bases, with 9 bases lying between them. Germline-derived CDR1 and CDR2 are ENHRY and SYGVKD. The CDR3 sequence: CAISVTSHNEQFF. The CDR3 coding sequence is TGTGCCATCAGTGTTACAAGCCACAATGAGCAGTTCTTC.

The rearrangement links TRBV6-6 to TRBJ1-1, with 8 bases that match TRBD1. Germline loops: CDR1 MNHNY, CDR2 SVGAGI (reference sequence). CDR3 length: 14 residues. V trimming: 7 bases; J trimming: 3 bases; junction bases outside the gene matches: 7. The CDR3 nucleotides are TGTGCCAGCACCCAGGGGGCGCGGGACACTGAAGCTTTCTTT. Translation gives CASTQGARDTEAFF.

The genes are TRBV7-2 and TRBJ2-3; 10 nucleotides agree with TRBD2. Germline CDR1 SGHTA, CDR2 FQGNSA. This CDR3 has 15 residues. After removal of 2 bases from V and 5 bases from J, the junction contained 4 bases not matched to a gene. The CDR3 here is CASSLLGLARDTQYF. The CDR3 nucleotides are TGTGCCAGCAGCTTATTGGGACTAGCGAGAGATACGCAGTATTTT. The whole variable domain, filled in from reference TRBV7-2 and TRBJ2-3, reads GAGVSQSPSNKVTEKGKDVELRCDPISGHTALYWYRQSLGQGLEFLIYFQGNSAPDKSGLPSDRFSAERTGGSVSTLTIQRTQQEDSAVYLCASSLLGLARDTQYFGPGTRLTVL.

Only a few counts were recorded for this clonotype. V gene TRBV11-2 combines with J gene TRBJ2-1; D is possibly TRBD2 (5 bases). The CDR3 consists of 15 residues. CDR1 is SGHAT and CDR2 is FQNNGV in the germline V gene. V was clipped by 4 bases and J by 7 bases, with 17 bases between them. For the CDR3, the DNA is TGTGCCAGCAGCTATGCCCCAGGAGGTCTGAATGAGCAGTTCTTC. Its protein product is CASSYAPGGLNEQFF.

The chain has TRBV6-5 and TRBJ1-2, with D tentatively TRBD1 (5 bases). The V gene's germline CDR1 is MNHEY and CDR2 SVGAGI. CDR3 length equals 14 residues. Trimming stripped 6 bases from V and 5 bases from J, with 16 bases between. CDR3 residues: CASSRQLGVYGYTF. As DNA, the CDR3 is TGTGCCAGCAGCAGACAACTAGGGGTTTATGGCTACACCTTC.

The chain recombines TRBV20-1 with TRBJ2-5, with D perhaps TRBD1 (5 bases). V was trimmed by 1 base and J by 0 bases, leaving 12 bases between them. The CDR3 has 15 amino acids. Germline values: CDR1 DFQATT, CDR2 SNEGSKA (reference sequence). CDR3 in DNA: TGCAGTGCTAGAGTCCGACAGAAGAACCAAGAGACCCAGTACTTC. It specifies CSARVRQKNQETQYF.

This clonotype was seen a few times. The CDR3 loop is CSARVKLSYEQYF. CDR3 DNA sequence: TGCAGTGCTAGAGTCAAGCTCTCCTACGAGCAGTACTTC. This chain uses TRBV20-1 with TRBJ2-7; D is uncertain. This CDR3 is 13 amino acids long. V lost 1 base, J lost 0 bases, and 7 bases lay in between. CDR1 is DFQATT and CDR2 is SNEGSKA in the germline V gene (reference sequence).